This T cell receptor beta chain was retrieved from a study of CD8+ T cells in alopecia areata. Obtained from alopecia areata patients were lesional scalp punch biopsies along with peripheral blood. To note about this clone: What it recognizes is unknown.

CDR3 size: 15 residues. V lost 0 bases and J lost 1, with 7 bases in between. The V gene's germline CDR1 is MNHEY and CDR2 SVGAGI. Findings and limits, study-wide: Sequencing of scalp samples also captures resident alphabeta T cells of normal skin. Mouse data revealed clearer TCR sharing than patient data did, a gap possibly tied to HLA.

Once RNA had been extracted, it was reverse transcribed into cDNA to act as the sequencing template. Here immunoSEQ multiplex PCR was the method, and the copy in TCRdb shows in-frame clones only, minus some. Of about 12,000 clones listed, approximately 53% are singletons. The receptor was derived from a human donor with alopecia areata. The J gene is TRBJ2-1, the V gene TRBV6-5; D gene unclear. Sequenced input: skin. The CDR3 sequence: CASSYSLGSYNEQFF. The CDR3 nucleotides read TGTGCCAGCAGTTACTCCCTAGGATCCTACAATGAGCAGTTCTTC.